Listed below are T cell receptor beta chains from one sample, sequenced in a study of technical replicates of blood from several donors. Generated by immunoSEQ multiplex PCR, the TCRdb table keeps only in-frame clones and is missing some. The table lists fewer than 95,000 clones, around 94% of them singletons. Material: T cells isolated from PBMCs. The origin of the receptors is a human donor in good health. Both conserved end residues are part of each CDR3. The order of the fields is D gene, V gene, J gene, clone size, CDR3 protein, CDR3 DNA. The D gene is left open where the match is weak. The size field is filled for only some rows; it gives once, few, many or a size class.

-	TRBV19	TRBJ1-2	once	CASSIGRVDQGGYTF	TGTGCCAGTAGTATCGGCCGGGTGGACCAGGGCGGCTACACCTTC
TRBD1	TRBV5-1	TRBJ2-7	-	CASSYTTGDHYEQYF	TGCGCCAGCAGCTACACGACAGGGGATCATTACGAGCAGTACTTC
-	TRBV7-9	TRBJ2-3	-	CASSLVAARDTQYF	TGTGCCAGCAGCTTAGTCGCGGCTAGAGATACGCAGTATTTT
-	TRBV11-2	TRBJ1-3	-	CASSLERRSRGNTIYF	TGTGCCAGCAGCTTAGAGAGGCGTTCCCGTGGAAACACCATATATTTT
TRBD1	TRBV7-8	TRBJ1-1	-	CASSLDRGAEAFF	TGTGCCAGCAGCTTAGACAGGGGGGCTGAAGCTTTCTTT
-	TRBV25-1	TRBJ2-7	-	CASSAFYEQYF	TGTGCCAGCAGTGCATTCTACGAGCAGTACTTC
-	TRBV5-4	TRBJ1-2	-	CAGGRDILYGYTF	TGTGCCGGCGGACGGGACATCCTCTATGGCTACACCTTC
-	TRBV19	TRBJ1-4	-	CASRSRGSTNEKLFF	TGTGCCAGTAGAAGCAGAGGTTCAACTAATGAAAAACTGTTTTTT
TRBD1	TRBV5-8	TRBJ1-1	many	CASSQNTGTGTTEAFF	TGTGCCAGCAGCCAAAATACCGGGACAGGGACCACTGAAGCTTTCTTT
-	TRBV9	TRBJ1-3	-	CASSVGTDTIYF	TGTGCCAGCAGCGTAGGGACTGACACCATATATTTT
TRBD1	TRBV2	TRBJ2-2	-	CASSRDRGGTGELFF	TGTGCCAGCAGTAGGGACAGGGGGGGAACCGGGGAGCTGTTTTTT
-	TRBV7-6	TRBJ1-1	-	CASSLGVRAEAFF	TGTGCCAGCAGCTTAGGGGTCAGGGCTGAAGCTTTCTTT
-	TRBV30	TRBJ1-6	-	CAWSRRGRSPLHF	TGTGCCTGGAGTCGGCGGGGAAGGTCACCCCTCCACTTT
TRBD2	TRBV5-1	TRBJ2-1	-	CASSLGREGYNEQFF	TGCGCCAGCAGCTTGGGGCGGGAGGGGTACAATGAGCAGTTCTTC
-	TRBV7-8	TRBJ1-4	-	CASSIRRREKLFF	TGTGCCAGCAGCATTCGGAGGCGGGAAAAACTGTTTTTT
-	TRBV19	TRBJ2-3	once	CASSNDRTDTQYF	TGTGCCAGTAGTAACGACAGGACAGATACGCAGTATTTT
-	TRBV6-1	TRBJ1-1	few	CASSEVKAGGGEAFF	TGTGCCAGCAGTGAAGTCAAGGCCGGGGGAGGCGAAGCTTTCTTT
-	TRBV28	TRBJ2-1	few	CASVYGDEQFF	TGTGCCAGCGTTTACGGGGATGAGCAGTTCTTC
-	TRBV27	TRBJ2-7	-	CASSLSVAGAYEQYF	TGTGCCAGCAGTTTATCGGTTGCAGGGGCCTACGAGCAGTACTTC
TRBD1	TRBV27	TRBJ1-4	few	CASSLSDREEKLFF	TGTGCCAGCAGTTTATCGGACAGGGAAGAAAAACTGTTTTTT
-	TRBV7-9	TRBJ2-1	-	CASSPVHNEQFF	TGTGCCAGCAGCCCGGTGCACAATGAGCAGTTCTTC
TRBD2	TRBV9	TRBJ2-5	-	CASSVGTSGGQETQYF	TGTGCCAGCAGCGTCGGGACTAGCGGGGGGCAAGAGACCCAGTACTTC
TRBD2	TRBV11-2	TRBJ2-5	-	CASSLRREIKTQYF	TGTGCCAGCAGCTTGAGGCGGGAGATAAAGACCCAGTACTTC
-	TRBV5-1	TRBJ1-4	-	CASTQTPDTTNEKLFF	TGCGCCAGCACACAAACCCCGGACACAACTAATGAAAAACTGTTTTTT
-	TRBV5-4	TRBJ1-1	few	CASSPERGKAFF	TGTGCCAGCAGCCCTGAGAGAGGGAAAGCTTTCTTT
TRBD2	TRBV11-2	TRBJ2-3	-	CASSTSGRPSDTQYF	TGTGCCAGCAGCACTAGCGGGAGGCCCAGCGATACGCAGTATTTT
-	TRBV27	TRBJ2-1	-	CASSLTRGHEQFF	TGTGCCAGCAGTTTAACGCGGGGGCATGAGCAGTTCTTC
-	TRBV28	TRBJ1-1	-	CASRQPSWGVTEAFF	TGTGCCAGCAGACAACCTAGTTGGGGAGTCACTGAAGCTTTCTTT
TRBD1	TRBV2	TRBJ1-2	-	CASKAGGHLNYGYTF	TGTGCCAGCAAAGCAGGGGGCCATCTCAACTATGGCTACACCTTC
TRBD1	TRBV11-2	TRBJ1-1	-	CASSFGIWTGHMNTEAFF	TGTGCCAGCAGCTTCGGGATCTGGACAGGGCACATGAACACTGAAGCTTTCTTT
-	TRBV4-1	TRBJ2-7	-	CASSQYGGSYEQYF	TGCGCCAGCAGCCAGTACGGGGGTTCCTACGAGCAGTACTTC
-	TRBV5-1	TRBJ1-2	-	CASSLDRGLAPYGYTF	TGCGCCAGCAGCTTGGATAGAGGATTAGCGCCCTATGGCTACACCTTC
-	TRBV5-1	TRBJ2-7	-	CASSLELGGVYEQYF	TGCGCCAGCAGCTTGGAGTTAGGAGGGGTTTACGAGCAGTACTTC
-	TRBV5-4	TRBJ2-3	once	CASSFGGSSSTDTQYF	TGTGCCAGCAGCTTCGGCGGTTCCTCTAGCACAGATACGCAGTATTTT
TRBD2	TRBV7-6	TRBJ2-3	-	CASSQDGLATDTQYF	TGTGCCAGCAGCCAGGATGGACTAGCCACAGATACGCAGTATTTT
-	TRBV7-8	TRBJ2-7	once	CASSLSRVAFNHEQYF	TGTGCCAGCAGCTTAAGTCGGGTGGCTTTCAATCACGAGCAGTACTTC
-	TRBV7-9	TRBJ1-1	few	CASSHTQGLGTEAFF	TGTGCCAGCAGCCACACTCAGGGTTTAGGCACTGAAGCTTTCTTT
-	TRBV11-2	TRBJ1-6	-	CASRRGGHSPLHF	TGTGCCAGCAGGAGGGGGGGACATTCACCCCTCCACTTT
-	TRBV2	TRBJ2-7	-	CARTRQDDYEQYF	TGTGCCAGAACGAGACAGGACGACTACGAGCAGTACTTC
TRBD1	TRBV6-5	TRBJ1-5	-	CASSPGQGLGQPQHF	TGTGCCAGCAGCCCGGGACAGGGGCTTGGTCAGCCCCAGCATTTT
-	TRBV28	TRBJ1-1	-	CASSLHRAESNNTEAFF	TGTGCCAGCAGTTTACACAGGGCTGAGAGTAACAACACTGAAGCTTTCTTT
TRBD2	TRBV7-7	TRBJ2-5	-	CASSLAPLAQETQYF	TGTGCTAGCAGCTTAGCTCCACTAGCGCAAGAGACCCAGTACTTC
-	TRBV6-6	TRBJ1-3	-	CASSAYQGSGNTIYF	TGTGCCAGCAGTGCATATCAGGGCTCTGGAAACACCATATATTTT
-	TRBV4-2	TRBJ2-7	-	CASSQELKSTGFYEQYF	TGTGCCAGCAGCCAAGAATTAAAGTCGACTGGTTTCTACGAGCAGTACTTC